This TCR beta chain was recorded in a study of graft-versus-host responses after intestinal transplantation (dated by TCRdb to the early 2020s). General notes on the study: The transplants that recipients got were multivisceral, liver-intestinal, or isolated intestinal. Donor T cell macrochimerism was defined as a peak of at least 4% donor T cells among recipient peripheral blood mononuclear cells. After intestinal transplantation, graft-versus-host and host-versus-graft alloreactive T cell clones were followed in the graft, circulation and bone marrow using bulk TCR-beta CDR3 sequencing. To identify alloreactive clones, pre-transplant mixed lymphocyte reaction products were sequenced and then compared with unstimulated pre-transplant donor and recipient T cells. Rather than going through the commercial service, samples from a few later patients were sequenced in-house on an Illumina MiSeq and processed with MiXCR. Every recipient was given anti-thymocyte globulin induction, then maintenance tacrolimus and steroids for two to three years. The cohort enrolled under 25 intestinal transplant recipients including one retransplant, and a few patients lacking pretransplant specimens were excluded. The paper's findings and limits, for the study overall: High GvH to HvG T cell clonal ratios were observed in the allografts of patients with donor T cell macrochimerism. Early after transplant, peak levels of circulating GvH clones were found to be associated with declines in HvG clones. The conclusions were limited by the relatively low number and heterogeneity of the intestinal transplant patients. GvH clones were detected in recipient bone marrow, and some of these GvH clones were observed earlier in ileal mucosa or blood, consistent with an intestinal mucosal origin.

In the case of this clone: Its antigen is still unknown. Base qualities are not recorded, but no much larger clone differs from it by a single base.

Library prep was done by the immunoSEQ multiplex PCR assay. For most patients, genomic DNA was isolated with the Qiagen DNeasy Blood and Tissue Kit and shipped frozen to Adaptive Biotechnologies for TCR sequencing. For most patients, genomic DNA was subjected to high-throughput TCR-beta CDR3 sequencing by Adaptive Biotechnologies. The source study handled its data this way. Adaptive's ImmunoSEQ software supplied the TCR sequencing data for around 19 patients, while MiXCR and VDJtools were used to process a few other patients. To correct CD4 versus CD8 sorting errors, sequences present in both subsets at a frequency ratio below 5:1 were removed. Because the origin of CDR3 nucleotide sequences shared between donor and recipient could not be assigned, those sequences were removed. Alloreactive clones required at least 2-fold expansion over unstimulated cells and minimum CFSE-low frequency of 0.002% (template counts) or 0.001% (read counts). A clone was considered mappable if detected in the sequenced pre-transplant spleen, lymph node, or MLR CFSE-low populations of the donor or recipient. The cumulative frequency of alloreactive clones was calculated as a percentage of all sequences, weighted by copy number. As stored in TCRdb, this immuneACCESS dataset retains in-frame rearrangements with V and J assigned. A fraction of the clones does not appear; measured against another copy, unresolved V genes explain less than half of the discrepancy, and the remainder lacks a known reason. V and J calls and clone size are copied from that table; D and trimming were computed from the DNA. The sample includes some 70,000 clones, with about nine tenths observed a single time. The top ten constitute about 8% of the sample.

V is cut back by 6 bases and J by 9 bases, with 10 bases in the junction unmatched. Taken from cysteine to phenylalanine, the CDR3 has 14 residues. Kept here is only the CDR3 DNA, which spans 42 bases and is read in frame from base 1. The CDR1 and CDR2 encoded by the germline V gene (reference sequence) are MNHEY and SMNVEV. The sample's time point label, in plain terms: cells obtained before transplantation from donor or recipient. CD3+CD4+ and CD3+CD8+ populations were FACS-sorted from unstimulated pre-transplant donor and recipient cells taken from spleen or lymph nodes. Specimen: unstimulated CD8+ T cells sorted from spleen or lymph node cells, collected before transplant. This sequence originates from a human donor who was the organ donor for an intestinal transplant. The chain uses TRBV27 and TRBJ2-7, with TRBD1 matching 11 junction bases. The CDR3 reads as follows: CASRPGTGGTGQYF. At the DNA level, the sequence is TGTGCCAGCAGGCCCGGGACAGGGGGAACTGGGCAGTACTTC.